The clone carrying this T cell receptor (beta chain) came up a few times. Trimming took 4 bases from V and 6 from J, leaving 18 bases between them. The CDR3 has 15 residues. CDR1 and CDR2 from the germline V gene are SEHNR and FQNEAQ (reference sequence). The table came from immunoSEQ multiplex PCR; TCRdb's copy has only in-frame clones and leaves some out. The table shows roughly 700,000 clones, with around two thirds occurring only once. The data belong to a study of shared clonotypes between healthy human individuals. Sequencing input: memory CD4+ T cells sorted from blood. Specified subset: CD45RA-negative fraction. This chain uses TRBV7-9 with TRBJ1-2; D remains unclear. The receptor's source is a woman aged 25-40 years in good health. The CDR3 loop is CASSYSMLGQDGYTF. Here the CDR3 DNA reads TGTGCCAGCAGCTACTCCATGCTAGGGCAGGATGGCTACACCTTC.